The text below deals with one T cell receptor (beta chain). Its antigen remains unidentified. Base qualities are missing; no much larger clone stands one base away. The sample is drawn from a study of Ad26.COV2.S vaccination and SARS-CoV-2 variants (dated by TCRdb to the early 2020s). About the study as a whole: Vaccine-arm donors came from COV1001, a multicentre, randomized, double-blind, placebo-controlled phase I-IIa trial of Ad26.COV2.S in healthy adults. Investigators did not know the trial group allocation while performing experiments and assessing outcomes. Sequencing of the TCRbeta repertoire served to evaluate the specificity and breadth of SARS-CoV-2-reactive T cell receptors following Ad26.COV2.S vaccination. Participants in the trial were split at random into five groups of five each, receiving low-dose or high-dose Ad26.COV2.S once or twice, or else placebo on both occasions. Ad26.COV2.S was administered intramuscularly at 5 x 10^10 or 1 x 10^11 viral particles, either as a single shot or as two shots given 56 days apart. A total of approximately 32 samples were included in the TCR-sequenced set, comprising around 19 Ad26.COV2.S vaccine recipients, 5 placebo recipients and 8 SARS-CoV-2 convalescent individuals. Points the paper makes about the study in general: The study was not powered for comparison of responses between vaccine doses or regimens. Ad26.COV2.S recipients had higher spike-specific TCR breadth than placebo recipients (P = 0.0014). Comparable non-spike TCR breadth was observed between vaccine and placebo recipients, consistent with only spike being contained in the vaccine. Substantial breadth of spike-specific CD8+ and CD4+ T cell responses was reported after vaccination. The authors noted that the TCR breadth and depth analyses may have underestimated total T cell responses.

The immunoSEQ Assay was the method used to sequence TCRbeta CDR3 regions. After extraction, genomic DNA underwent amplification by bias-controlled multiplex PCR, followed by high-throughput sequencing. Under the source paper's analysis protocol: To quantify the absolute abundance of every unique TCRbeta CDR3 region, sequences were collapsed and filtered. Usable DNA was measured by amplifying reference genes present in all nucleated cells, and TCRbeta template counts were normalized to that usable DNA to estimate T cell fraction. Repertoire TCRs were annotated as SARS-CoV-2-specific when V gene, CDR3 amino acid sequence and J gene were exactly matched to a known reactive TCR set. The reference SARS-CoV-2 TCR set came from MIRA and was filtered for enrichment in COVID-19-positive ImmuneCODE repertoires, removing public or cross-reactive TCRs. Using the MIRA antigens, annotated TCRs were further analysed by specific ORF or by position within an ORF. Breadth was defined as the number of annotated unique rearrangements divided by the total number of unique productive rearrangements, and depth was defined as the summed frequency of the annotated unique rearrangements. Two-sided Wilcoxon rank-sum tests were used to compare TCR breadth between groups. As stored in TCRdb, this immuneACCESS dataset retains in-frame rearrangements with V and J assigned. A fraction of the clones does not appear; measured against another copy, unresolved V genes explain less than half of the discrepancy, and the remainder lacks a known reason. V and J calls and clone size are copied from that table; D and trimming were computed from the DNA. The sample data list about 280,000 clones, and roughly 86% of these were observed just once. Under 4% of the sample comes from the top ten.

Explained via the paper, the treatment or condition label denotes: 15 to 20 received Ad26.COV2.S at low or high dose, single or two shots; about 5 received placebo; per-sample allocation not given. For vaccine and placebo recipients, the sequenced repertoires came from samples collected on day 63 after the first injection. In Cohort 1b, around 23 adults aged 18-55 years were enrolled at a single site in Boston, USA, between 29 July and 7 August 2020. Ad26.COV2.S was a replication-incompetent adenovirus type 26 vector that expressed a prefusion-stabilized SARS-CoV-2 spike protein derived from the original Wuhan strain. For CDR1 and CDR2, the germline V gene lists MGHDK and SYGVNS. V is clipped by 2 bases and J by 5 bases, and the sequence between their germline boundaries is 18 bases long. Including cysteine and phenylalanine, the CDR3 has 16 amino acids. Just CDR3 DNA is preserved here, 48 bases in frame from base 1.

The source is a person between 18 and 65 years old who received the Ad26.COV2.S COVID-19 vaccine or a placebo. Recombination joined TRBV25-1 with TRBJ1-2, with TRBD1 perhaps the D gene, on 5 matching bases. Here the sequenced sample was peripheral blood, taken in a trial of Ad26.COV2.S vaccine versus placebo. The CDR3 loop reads CASSEKGSGKCYGYTF. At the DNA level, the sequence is TGTGCCAGCAGTGAAAAGGGGTCAGGGAAATGTTATGGCTACACCTTC.